This paragraph covers one T cell receptor (beta chain) sequence. The data originate from a study of blood T cell repertoires in COVID-19. Study-wide background: Collection of acute and convalescent COVID-19 samples took place in the United States, Italy and Spain. PBMCs, B-cell-depleted T cells, or T cells provided the cDNA or gDNA that made up the material.

The protocol was immunoSEQ multiplex PCR, while the TCRdb copy is restricted to in-frame clones and leaves out a portion. The repertoire consists of about 69,000 clones, with 86% occurring once and the leading ten covering 1.5% to 2%. V trimming: 5 bases; J trimming: 1 base; junction bases outside the gene matches: 7. The CDR3 consists of 15 residues. Germline CDR1 is SGHTA and CDR2 is FQGNSA. The specimen was peripheral blood. This chain joins TRBV7-2 and TRBJ2-5; 7 bases are shared with TRBD1. This TCR derives from a man aged 25-40 years with acute or convalescent COVID-19. CDR3 amino acids: CASSKTGDFQETQYF. The CDR3 DNA follows: TGTGCCAGCAGCAAAACAGGGGATTTCCAAGAGACCCAGTACTTC.